This T cell receptor (beta chain) is drawn from a study of metastatic and nonmetastatic thyroid tumors. Study summary: Repertoires were compared across blood and tumor or nodule tissue from malignant and benign thyroid patients.

For this clone: Its antigen remains unidentified. A read error may produce the germline difference seen at one junction end.

Findings of the study overall: In blood and tumor, TCR beta diversity was reportedly significantly higher in malignant thyroid tumors than in benign nodules.

In the original workflow: Between-group CDR3 differences, defined by clinicopathological status, yielded a distant-metastasis classifier for papillary thyroid cancer. MiXCR re-clonotyped the PCR reads for TCRdb. In this record, the V and J calls reflect TCRdb's handling and not the investigators' own analysis. The sample yields 20,000 to 25,000 clones, more than 15% seen once. Not a single patient had been given any form of treatment at any point before undergoing thyroid surgery. This sequence originates from a male donor with papillary thyroid cancer or a benign thyroid nodule (not recorded which). Some clones in this sample may be carry-over from other donors' samples. The sample taken for sequencing was adjacent normal tissue.

The CDR3 DNA reads TGTGTCAGCAGGTGGGGGGCGGTCACAGATACGCAGTATTTT. It is translated as CVSRWGAVTDTQYF. The V call is TRBV7-6, the J call TRBJ2-3; D tentatively fits TRBD1 or TRBD2 (6 bases each). Germline CDR1 reads SGHVS; CDR2 reads FNYEAQ. The length of the CDR3 is 14 residues.